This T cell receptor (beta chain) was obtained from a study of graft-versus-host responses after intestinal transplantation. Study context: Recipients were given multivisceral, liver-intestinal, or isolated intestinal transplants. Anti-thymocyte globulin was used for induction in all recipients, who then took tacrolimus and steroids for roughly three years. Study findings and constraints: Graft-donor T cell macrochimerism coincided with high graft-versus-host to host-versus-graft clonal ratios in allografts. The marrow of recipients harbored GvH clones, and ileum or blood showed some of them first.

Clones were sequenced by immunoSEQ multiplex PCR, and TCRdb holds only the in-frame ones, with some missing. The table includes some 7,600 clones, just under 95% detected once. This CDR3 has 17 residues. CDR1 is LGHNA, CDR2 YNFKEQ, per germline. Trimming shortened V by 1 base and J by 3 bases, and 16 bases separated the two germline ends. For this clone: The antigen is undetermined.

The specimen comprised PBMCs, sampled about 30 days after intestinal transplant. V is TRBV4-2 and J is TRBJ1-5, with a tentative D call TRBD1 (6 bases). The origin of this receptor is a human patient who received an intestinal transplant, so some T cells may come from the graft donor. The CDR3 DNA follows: TGTGCCAGCAGCCAAGGGATGGCAGGGGATCCCAATCAGCCCCAGCATTTT. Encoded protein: CASSQGMAGDPNQPQHF.